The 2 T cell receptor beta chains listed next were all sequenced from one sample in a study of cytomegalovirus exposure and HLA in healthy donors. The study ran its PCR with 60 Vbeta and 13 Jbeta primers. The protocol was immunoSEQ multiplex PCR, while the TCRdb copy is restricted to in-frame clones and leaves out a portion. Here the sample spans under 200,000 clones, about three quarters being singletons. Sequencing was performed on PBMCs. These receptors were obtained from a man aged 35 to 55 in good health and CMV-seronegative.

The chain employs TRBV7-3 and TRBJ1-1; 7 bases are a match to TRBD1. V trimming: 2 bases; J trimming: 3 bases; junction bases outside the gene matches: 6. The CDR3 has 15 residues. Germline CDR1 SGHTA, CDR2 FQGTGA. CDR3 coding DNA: TGTGCCAGCAGCTTACGGACAGGTCCGGACACTGAAGCTTTCTTT. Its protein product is CASSLRTGPDTEAFF.

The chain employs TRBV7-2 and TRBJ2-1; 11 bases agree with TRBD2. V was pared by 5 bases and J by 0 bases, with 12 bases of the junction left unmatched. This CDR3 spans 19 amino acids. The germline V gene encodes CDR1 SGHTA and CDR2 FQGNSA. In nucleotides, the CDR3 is TGTGCCAGCAGCCCCAGGGGGACTAGCGGTCCCAGCTCCTACAATGAGCAGTTCTTC. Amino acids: CASSPRGTSGPSSYNEQFF. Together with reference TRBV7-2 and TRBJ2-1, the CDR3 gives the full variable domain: GAGVSQSPSNKVTEKGKDVELRCDPISGHTALYWYRQSLGQGLEFLIYFQGNSAPDKSGLPSDRFSAERTGGSVSTLTIQRTQQEDSAVYLCASSPRGTSGPSSYNEQFFGPGTRLTVL.